This entry concerns a single T cell receptor beta chain. Its target is unknown. Data came from immunoSEQ multiplex PCR; TCRdb stores just in-frame clones and leaves some out. The sample carries about 2.4 million clones, over 85% recorded once. This sample is drawn from a study of shared clonotypes between healthy human individuals. Study-wide points: Memory subsets generally showed lower estimated richness than naive subsets. The authors expected sequencing depth to affect clonotype sharing among donors.

This CDR3 comprises 17 residues. The V gene's germline CDR1 is SGDLS and CDR2 YYNGEE. V lost 1 base to trimming and J lost 3 bases; unmatched junction nucleotides: 10. The receptor's source is a man aged 18 to 29 in good health. Some clones in this sample may be carry-over from other donors' samples. The chain links TRBV9 to TRBJ2-1; 7 nucleotides align to TRBD2. The sample taken for sequencing was naive CD4+ T cells from PBMCs. The subset here: CD45RA+ positively selected. CDR3 loop: CASSVFAAGDIYNEQFF. In nucleotides, the CDR3 is TGTGCCAGCAGCGTATTTGCGGCGGGAGACATCTACAATGAGCAGTTCTTC.